The clone carrying this T cell receptor (beta chain) was observed at least ten times. Its antigen is currently unknown. This specimen comes from a study of early T cells in non-severe SARS-CoV-2 infection. Looking at the study overall: Bulk RNA taken from unsorted whole blood was sequenced, leaving chains unpaired. General study results and limits: Anti-spike CD8 responses were favored in VDJdb matching, and private and CD4 specificities were missed.

V lost 4 bases and J 5 bases, leaving 18 bases between the germline ends. The CDR3 runs 15 residues. Germline V gene lookup returns CDR1 SGDLS and CDR2 YYNGEE. Researchers attached unique molecular identifiers to individual cDNA molecules. A single record per CDR3 protein comes from TCRdb applying MiXCR to the 5' RACE reads. Of about 67,000 distinct CDR3 sequences detected, under 14% appear once; the ten largest clones hold about 4.1%. The sequence came from an adult who was a healthcare worker with PCR-confirmed SARS-CoV-2 infection or an uninfected control (not recorded which). The chain carries TRBV9 and TRBJ1-1; D is ambiguous. The sample consisted of whole blood. CDR3 region: CASSPLHTPGTEAFF. The CDR3 bases are TGTGCCAGCAGCCCCCTGCATACCCCGGGGACTGAAGCTTTCTTT.